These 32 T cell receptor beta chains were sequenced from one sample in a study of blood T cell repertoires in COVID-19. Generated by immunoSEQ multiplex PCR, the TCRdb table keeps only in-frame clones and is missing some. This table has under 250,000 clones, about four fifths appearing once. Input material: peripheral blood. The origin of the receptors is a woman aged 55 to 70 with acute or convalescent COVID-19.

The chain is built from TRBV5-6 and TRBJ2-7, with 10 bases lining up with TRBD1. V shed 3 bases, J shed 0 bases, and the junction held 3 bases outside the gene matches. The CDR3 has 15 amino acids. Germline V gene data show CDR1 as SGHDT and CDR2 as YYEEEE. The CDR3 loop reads CASSYGTGVSYEQYF. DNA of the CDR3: TGTGCCAGCAGCTACGGGACAGGGGTCTCCTACGAGCAGTACTTC.

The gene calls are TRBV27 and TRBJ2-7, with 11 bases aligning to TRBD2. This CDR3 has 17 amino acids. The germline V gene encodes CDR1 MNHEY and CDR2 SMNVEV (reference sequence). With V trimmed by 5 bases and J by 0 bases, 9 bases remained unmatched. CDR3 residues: CASSRNSGGASSYEQYF. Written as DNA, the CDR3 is TGTGCCAGCAGTAGGAATAGCGGGGGGGCGAGCTCCTACGAGCAGTACTTC.

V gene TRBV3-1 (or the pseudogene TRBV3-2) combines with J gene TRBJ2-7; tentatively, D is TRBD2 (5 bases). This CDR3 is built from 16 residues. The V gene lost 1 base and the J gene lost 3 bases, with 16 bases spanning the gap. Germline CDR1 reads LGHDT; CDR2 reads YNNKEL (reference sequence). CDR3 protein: CASSQVGRVDIYEQYF. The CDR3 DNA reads TGTGCCAGCAGCCAAGTAGGGCGGGTTGATATCTACGAGCAGTACTTC.

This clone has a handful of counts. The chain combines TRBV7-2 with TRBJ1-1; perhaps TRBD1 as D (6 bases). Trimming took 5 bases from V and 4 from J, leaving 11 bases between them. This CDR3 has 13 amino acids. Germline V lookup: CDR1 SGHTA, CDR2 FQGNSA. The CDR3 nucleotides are TGTGCCAGCAGCACTAACAGGGCCACTGAAGCTTTCTTT. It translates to CASSTNRATEAFF.

The CDR3 coding sequence is TGTGCCAGCAGTTTTGTGGGACAGGAGACCTTC. It specifies CASSFVGQETF. The gene calls are TRBV12-3 or TRBV12-4 and TRBJ1-2, with 8 bases lining up with TRBD1. V lost 3 bases to trimming and J lost 14 bases; unmatched junction nucleotides: 5. The CDR3 sequence is 11 residues long.

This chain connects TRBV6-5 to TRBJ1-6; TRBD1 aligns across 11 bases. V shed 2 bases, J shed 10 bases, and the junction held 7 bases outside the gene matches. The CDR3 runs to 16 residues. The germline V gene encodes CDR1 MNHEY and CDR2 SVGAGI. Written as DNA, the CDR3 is TGTGCCAGCAGTTACGGCGGACAGGGGGCCGCGTCACCCCTCCACTTT. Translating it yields CASSYGGQGAASPLHF.

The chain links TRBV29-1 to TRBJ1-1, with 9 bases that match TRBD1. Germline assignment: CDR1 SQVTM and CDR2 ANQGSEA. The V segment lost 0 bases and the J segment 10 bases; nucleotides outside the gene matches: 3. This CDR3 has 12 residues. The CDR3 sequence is CSVEETGGRAFF. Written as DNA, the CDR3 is TGCAGCGTTGAAGAGACAGGGGGTAGAGCTTTCTTT.

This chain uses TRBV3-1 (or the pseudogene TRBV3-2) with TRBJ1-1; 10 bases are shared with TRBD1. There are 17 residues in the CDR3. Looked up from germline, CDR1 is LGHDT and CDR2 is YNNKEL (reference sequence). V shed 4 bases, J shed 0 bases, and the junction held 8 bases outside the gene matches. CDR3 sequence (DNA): TGTGCCAGCAGCCGGTCCGGGACAGGGGACCTGAACACTGAAGCTTTCTTT. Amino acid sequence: CASSRSGTGDLNTEAFF.

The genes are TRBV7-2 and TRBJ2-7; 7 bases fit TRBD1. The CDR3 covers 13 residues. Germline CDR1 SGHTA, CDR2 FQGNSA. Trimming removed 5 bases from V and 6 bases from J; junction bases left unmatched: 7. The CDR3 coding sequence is TGTGCCAGCAGCCAATTACAGGGGTTCGAGCAGTACTTC. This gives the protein CASSQLQGFEQYF.

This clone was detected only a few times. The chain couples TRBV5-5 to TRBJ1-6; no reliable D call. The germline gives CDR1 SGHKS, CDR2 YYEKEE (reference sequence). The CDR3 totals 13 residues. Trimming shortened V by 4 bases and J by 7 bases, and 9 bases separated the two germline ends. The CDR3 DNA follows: TGTGCCAGCAGCCTGACATCAAATTCACCCCTCCACTTT. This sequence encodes CASSLTSNSPLHF.

The CDR3 here is CASSLGGAGVNTEAFF. The CDR3 bases are TGCGCCAGCAGCTTAGGGGGTGCGGGGGTGAACACTGAAGCTTTCTTT. The chain joins TRBV4-1 to TRBJ1-1, with a possible D match to TRBD1 (6 bases). V was shortened by 5 bases and J by 0 bases, with 16 bases between the two germline ends. Germline V lookup: CDR1 MGHRA, CDR2 YSYEKL. The CDR3 has 16 amino acids.

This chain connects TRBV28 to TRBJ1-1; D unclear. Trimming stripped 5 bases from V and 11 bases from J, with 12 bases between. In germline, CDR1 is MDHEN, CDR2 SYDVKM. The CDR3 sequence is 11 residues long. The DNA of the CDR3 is TGTGCCAGCAGTCCGATCGGGGTGGCTTTCTTT. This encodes CASSPIGVAFF. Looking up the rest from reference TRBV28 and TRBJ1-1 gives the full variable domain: DVKVTQSSRYLVKRTGEKVFLECVQDMDHENMFWYRQDPGLGLRLIYFSYDVKMKEKGDIPEGYSVSREKKERFSLILESASTNQTSMYLCASSPIGVAFFGQGTRLTVV.

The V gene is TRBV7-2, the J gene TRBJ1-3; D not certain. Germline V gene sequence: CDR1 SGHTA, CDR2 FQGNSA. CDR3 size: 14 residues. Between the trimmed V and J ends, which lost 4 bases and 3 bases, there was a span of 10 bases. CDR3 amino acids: CASSSPPSGNTIYF. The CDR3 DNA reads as TGTGCCAGCAGCTCGCCCCCCAGTGGAAACACCATATATTTT.

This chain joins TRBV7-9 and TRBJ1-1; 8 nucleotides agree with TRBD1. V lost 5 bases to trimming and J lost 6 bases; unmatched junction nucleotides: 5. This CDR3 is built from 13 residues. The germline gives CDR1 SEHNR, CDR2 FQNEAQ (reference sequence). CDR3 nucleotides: TGTGCCAGCAGCCACGGGGGACAGGCTGAAGCTTTCTTT. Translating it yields CASSHGGQAEAFF.

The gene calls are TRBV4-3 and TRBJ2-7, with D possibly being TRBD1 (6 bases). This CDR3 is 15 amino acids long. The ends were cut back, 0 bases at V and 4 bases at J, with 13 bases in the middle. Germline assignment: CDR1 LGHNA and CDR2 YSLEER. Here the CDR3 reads CASSQDRSGQYEQYF. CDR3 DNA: TGCGCCAGCAGCCAAGATCGCTCTGGACAGTACGAGCAGTACTTC.

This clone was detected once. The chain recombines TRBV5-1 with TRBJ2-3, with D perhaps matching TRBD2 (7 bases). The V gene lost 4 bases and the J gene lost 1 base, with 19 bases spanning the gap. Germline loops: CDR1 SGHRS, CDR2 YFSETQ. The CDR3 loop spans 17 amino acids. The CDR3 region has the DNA TGCGCCAGCAGCCGGGCGGGCGGGGGCTGGGGCACAGATACGCAGTATTTT. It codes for CASSRAGGGWGTDTQYF. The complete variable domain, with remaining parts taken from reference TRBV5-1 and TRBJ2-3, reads KAGVTQTPRYLIKTRGQQVTLSCSPISGHRSVSWYQQTPGQGLQFLFEYFSETQRNKGNFPGRFSGRQFSNSRSEMNVSTLELGDSALYLCASSRAGGGWGTDTQYFGPGTRLTVL.

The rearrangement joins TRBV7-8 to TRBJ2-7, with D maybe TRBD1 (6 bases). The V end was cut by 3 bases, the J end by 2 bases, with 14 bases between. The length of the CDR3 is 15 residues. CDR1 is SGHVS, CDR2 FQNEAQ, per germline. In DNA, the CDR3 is TGTGCCAGCAGCTTTCGGGACAAGATAACCTACGAGCAGTACTTC. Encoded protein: CASSFRDKITYEQYF. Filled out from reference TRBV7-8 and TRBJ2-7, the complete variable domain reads GAGVSQSPRYKVAKRGQDVALRCDPISGHVSLFWYQQALGQGPEFLTYFQNEAQLDKSGLPSDRFFAERPEGSVSTLKIQRTQQEDSAVYLCASSFRDKITYEQYFGPGTRLTVT.

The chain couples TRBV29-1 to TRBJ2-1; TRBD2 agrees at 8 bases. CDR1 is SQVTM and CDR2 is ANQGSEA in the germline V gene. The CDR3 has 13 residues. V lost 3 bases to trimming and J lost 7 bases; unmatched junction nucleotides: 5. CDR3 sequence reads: CSVEIAGRNEQFF. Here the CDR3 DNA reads TGCAGCGTTGAGATAGCGGGGAGGAATGAGCAGTTCTTC.

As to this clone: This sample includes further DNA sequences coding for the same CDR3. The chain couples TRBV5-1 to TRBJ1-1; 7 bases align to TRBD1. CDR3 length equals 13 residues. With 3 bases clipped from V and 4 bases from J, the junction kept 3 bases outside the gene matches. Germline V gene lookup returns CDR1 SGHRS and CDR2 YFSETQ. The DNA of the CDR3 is TGCGCCAGCAGCTCCCAGGGGGGCACTGAAGCTTTCTTT. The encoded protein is CASSSQGGTEAFF. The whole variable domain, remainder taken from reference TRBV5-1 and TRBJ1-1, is KAGVTQTPRYLIKTRGQQVTLSCSPISGHRSVSWYQQTPGQGLQFLFEYFSETQRNKGNFPGRFSGRQFSNSRSEMNVSTLELGDSALYLCASSSQGGTEAFFGQGTRLTVV.

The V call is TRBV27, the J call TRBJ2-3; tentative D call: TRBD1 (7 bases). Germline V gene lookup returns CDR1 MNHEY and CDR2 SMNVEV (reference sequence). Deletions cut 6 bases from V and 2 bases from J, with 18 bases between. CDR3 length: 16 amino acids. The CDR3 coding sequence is TGTGCCAGCAGCGCCGCCAGGGGGGTGGTCACAGATACGCAGTATTTT. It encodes CASSAARGVVTDTQYF.

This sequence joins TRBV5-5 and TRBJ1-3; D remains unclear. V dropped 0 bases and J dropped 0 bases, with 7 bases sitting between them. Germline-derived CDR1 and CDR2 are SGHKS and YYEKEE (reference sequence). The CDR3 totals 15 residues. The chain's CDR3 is CASSLDAHSGNTIYF. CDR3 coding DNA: TGTGCCAGCAGCTTGGACGCACACTCTGGAAACACCATATATTTT.

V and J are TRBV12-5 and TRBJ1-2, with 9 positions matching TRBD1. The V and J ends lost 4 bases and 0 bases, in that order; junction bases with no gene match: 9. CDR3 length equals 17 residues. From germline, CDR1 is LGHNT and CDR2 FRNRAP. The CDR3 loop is CASGSHLGQGPNYGYTF. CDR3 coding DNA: TGTGCTAGTGGTTCGCACCTAGGACAGGGGCCTAACTATGGCTACACCTTC.

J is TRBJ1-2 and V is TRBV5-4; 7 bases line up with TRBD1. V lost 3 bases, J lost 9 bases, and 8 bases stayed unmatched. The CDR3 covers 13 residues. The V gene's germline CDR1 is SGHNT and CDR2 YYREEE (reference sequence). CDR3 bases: TGTGCCAGCAGCTCCAGGGGGTATAGGAGCTACACCTTC. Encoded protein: CASSSRGYRSYTF.

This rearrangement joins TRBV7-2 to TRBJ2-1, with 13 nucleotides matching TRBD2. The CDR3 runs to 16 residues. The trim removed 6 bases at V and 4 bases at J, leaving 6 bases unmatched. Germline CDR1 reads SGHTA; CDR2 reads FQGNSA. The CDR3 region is CASREPGLAGYNEQFF. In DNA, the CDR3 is TGTGCCAGCAGGGAACCGGGACTAGCGGGGTACAATGAGCAGTTCTTC.

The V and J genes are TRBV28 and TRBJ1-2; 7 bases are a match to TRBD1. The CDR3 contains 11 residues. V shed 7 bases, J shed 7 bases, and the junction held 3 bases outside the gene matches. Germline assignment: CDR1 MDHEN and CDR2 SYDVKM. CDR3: CASTHRGGYTF. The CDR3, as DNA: TGTGCCAGCACCCACAGGGGTGGCTACACCTTC.

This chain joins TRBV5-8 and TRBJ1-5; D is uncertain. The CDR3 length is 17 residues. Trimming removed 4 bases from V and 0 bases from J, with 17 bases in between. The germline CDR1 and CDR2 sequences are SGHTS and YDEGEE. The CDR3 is CASSPGTVPNSNQPQHF. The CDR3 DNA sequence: TGTGCCAGCAGCCCGGGAACGGTCCCAAATAGCAATCAGCCCCAGCATTTT.

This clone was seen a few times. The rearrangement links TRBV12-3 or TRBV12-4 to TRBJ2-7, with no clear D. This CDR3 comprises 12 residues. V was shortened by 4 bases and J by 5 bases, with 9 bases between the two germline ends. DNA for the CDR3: TGTGCCAGCAGTTCCAGTATGCACGAGCAGTACTTC. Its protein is CASSSSMHEQYF.

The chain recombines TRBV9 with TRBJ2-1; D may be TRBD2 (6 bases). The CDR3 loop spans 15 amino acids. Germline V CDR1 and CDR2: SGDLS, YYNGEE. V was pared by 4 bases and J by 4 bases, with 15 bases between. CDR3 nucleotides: TGTGCCAGCAGCCAAAGTAGCGGCAGATACAATGAGCAGTTCTTC. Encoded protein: CASSQSSGRYNEQFF.

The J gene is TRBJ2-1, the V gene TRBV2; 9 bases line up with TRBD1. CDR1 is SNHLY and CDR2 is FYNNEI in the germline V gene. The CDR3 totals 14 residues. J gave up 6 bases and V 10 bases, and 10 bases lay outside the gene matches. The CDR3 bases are TGTGCCACCCAACCCGGGACAGGGACCAATGAGCAGTTCTTC. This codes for CATQPGTGTNEQFF. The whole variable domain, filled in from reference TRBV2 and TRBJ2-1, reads EPEVTQTPSHQVTQMGQEVILRCVPISNHLYFYWYRQILGQKVEFLVSFYNNEISEKSEIFDDQFSVERPDGSNFTLKIRSTKLEDSAMYFCATQPGTGTNEQFFGPGTRLTVL.

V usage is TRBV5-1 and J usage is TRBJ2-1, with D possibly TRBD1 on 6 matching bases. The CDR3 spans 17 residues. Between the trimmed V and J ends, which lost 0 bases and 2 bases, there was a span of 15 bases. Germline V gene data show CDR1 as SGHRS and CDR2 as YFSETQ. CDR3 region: CASSLDGAGVAYNEQFF. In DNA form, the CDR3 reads TGCGCCAGCAGCTTGGATGGTGCAGGGGTAGCCTACAATGAGCAGTTCTTC. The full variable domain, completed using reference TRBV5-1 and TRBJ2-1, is KAGVTQTPRYLIKTRGQQVTLSCSPISGHRSVSWYQQTPGQGLQFLFEYFSETQRNKGNFPGRFSGRQFSNSRSEMNVSTLELGDSALYLCASSLDGAGVAYNEQFFGPGTRLTVL.

CDR3 region: CASSTGTGLKYGYTF. The CDR3 DNA is TGTGCCAGCAGTACCGGGACAGGGTTGAAGTATGGCTACACCTTC. This sequence joins TRBV7-2 and TRBJ1-2; the match to TRBD1 covers 9 bases. The CDR3 totals 15 residues. The V gene end was trimmed by 6 bases and the J gene end by 5 bases; junction bases not matched to a gene: 10. Germline V gene lookup returns CDR1 SGHTA and CDR2 FQGNSA.

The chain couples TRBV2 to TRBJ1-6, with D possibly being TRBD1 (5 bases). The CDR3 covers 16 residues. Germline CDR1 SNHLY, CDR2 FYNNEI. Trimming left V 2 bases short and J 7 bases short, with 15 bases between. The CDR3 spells CASSERARGTNSPLHF. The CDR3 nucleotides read TGTGCCAGCAGTGAAAGAGCAAGGGGCACGAATTCACCCCTCCACTTT.